This TCR beta chain stems from a study of cytomegalovirus exposure and HLA in healthy donors. Vbeta (60) and Jbeta (13) primers were used in the PCR. Sequenced by immunoSEQ multiplex PCR; TCRdb stores in-frame clones only, minus some. The sample holds approximately 210,000 clones, around 86% seen once. V dropped 2 bases and J dropped 4 bases, with 11 bases sitting between them. This CDR3 is 14 amino acids long. The germline V gene encodes CDR1 MNHEY and CDR2 SVGAGI. Broader study findings: Among TCR beta chains, those listed as cytomegalovirus-associated numbered over 150. Accurate prediction of HLA-A and HLA-B alleles (for most subjects) was reportedly achieved from TCR beta sequences.

Of note for this clone: Its antigen is not identified.

The sequenced material came from PBMCs. This sequence originates from a woman aged 45-65 years in good health and CMV-seropositive. The chain is built from TRBV6-5 and TRBJ2-5; no definite D call. CDR3 amino acids: CASSYLGLGETQYF. CDR3 sequence (DNA): TGTGCCAGCAGTTACCTGGGCCTGGGAGAGACCCAGTACTTC.